The 2 T cell receptor beta chains below were found in one sample sequenced in a study of regulatory T cells in long-lasting Graves disease. Time point denoted: newly diagnosed GD, antithyroid drugs for less than 3 months. Extracted RNA from PBMCs served as the source of the TCR library. For TCR beta, libraries came from iRepertoire HTBI primers and Arm-PCR of CDR3 regions. TCRdb independently ran MiXCR on the multiplex PCR reads; one entry per CDR3 protein. The sample gives approximately 460,000 distinct CDR3 sequences, 15% to 20% of which show up once; 9.5% to 12% is in the top ten. Separately, the same data were catalogued under a study of T cells in Graves' hyperthyroidism and ophthalmopathy.

The specimen was peripheral blood mononuclear cells (PBMCs), collected at new diagnosis, from a patient treated with antithyroid drugs. Receptors originate from a woman aged 25-40 years with Graves disease.

The CDR3 here is CASRMDRADYGYTF. The CDR3, as DNA: TGTGCCAGCAGAATGGACAGGGCTGACTATGGCTACACCTTC. This rearrangement joins TRBV27 to TRBJ1-2, with 8 bases matching TRBD1. The V gene end was trimmed by 6 bases and the J gene end by 3 bases; junction bases not matched to a gene: 6. This CDR3 region has 14 residues. Germline loops: CDR1 MNHEY, CDR2 SMNVEV (reference sequence).

CDR3: CASSQAGTEHYGYTF. The DNA of the CDR3 is TGCGCCAGCAGCCAAGCGGGGACAGAACACTATGGCTACACCTTC. The rearrangement joins TRBV4-3 to TRBJ1-2, with TRBD1 identical over 7 bases. From germline, CDR1 is LGHNA and CDR2 YSLEER. V gave up 1 base and J gave up 3 bases; unmatched junction bases: 5. The CDR3 runs 15 residues.